Listed below are T cell receptor beta chains from one sample, sequenced in a study of T cell changes during pregnancy in multiple sclerosis. Using immunoSEQ multiplex PCR, the repertoire was profiled, and TCRdb retains in-frame clones only, with some absent. The sample has tens of thousands of clones; about 92% are singletons. Sequenced material: peripheral blood, taken in the third trimester of pregnancy. The receptors stem from a female donor with multiple sclerosis, enrolled in a pregnancy study. Both conserved end residues are trimmed from each CDR3. Clone size is given for some rows only: seen once, a few or many times, or a class if the clone is expanded.

j_call clone_size v_call cdr3_aa
TRBJ2-1 . TRBV14 ASSPGLASYNEQF
TRBJ2-7 once TRBV7-9 ASSLSWRNSYEQY
TRBJ2-5 . TRBV5-3 ARKQGIRETQY
TRBJ2-7 . TRBV6-6 ASRSGSAYEQY
TRBJ2-1 . TRBV7-6 ASSYAPGGVYNEQF
TRBJ2-1 . TRBV6-5 ASSLTSAAYNEQF
TRBJ2-7 . TRBV4-3 ASSQDRDSYYEQY
TRBJ1-3 . TRBV19 ASNHRGSGNTIY
TRBJ2-2 . TRBV4-1 ASSQERWNTGELF
TRBJ2-6 . TRBV5-4 ASSLSGTGANVLT
TRBJ2-7 . TRBV11-3 ASSWVTGGEQY
TRBJ2-1 . TRBV6-4 ASIAASGGGGNEQF
TRBJ2-5 . TRBV10-3 ATAARVESQETQY
TRBJ2-1 . TRBV14 ASSQEFRTSGRASEQF
TRBJ2-5 . TRBV27 ASSLGGYGETQY
TRBJ2-7 . TRBV5-6 ASSETSGVPYEQY
TRBJ1-1 once TRBV7-8 ASSQGFNTEAF
TRBJ2-7 . TRBV7-8 ASSFTAGISYEQY
TRBJ2-1 . TRBV28 ASSPREGAYNEQF
TRBJ2-2 . TRBV6-1 ASSEAFNTGELF
TRBJ2-7 once TRBV27 ASRSGTGVNYEQY
TRBJ1-1 . TRBV18 ASSPPFIMNTEAF
TRBJ1-4 few TRBV30 AWETGLREKLF
TRBJ2-5 . TRBV7-9 ASSLEGSGQETQY
TRBJ1-3 . TRBV6-5 ASRDTGAGGNTIY
TRBJ1-1 . TRBV11-2 ASRAGGFDTEAF
TRBJ2-7 medium-sized TRBV6-1 ASTPTGESSEQY
TRBJ1-3 . TRBV18 ASSPPSAGNTIY
TRBJ2-1 . TRBV11-1 ASSLQPPGLADNEQF
TRBJ1-2 . TRBV27 ASSRQGAGYT
TRBJ1-2 . TRBV4-1 ASSQVRDSDGYT
TRBJ1-3 few TRBV29-1 SVGGAGGGNTIY
TRBJ2-1 . TRBV27 ASSLWDRYNEQF
TRBJ2-1 . TRBV7-3 ASSSDRGVDNEQF
TRBJ2-1 . TRBV28 ASVHGAGADEQF
TRBJ2-1 . TRBV6-4 ASSGGSRLGNEQF
TRBJ1-2 . TRBV4-3 ASSQDWAGNAGYT
TRBJ2-7 . TRBV28 ASSLSTGVGGTYEQY
TRBJ2-1 . TRBV11-2 ASSTQTGYNEQF
TRBJ2-2 . TRBV4-2 ASSQGTGEFTGELF
TRBJ2-6 . TRBV5-1 ASSLERGASSGANVLT
TRBJ2-3 once TRBV5-6 ASSLLGASTDTQY
TRBJ2-2 . TRBV11-1 ASSPLRGKLYTGELF
TRBJ1-3 . TRBV30 AWSRGTDSGNTIY
TRBJ2-7 . TRBV18 ASSGFTPGQRSYEQY
TRBJ2-7 . TRBV5-1 ASSLGVPPYEQY
TRBJ1-2 . TRBV6-7 ASSYEFYGYT
TRBJ2-2 . TRBV12-2 ASRLAPGTEYTGELF
TRBJ2-5 . TRBV4-1 ASSGRVGEGQETQY
TRBJ2-3 . TRBV7-6 ASSLVGTSGRGDTQY
TRBJ2-1 once TRBV10-3 AISESWTSSYNEQF
TRBJ2-1 . TRBV7-9 ASSKSVPGLDVYEQF
TRBJ1-1 . TRBV6-6 ASREGQVVGNTEAF
TRBJ1-4 . TRBV7-2 ASSLNHRGLGGDEKLF
TRBJ2-7 . TRBV28 ASTTGLPGVKY